The 16 T cell receptor beta chains below were found in one sample sequenced in a study of T cell responses to AZD1222 COVID-19 vaccine. Data came from immunoSEQ multiplex PCR; TCRdb stores just in-frame clones and leaves some out. The data hold about 120,000 clones, with about 90% observed a single time. The sample in question was peripheral blood, obtained on day 0 of AZD1222 vaccination. The receptor source for this set is an adult in good health.

The chain employs TRBV6-5 and TRBJ1-1; TRBD1 matches at 7 bases. The V gene end was trimmed by 6 bases and the J gene end by 8 bases; junction bases not matched to a gene: 6. This CDR3 comprises 12 residues. Germline-derived CDR1 and CDR2 are MNHEY and SVGAGI. The CDR3 here is CASRPGTDEAFF. The DNA for the CDR3 is TGTGCCAGCAGGCCCGGGACAGACGAAGCTTTCTTT.

The genes are TRBV9 and TRBJ1-3; TRBD1 matches at 7 bases. Germline CDR1 SGDLS, CDR2 YYNGEE. The CDR3 contains 15 residues. V shed 3 bases and J 1 base; nucleotides not matched to a gene: 4. CDR3 nucleotides: TGTGCCAGCAGCGACAGGGGAACTTCTGGAAACACCATATATTTT. It translates to CASSDRGTSGNTIYF.

The V gene is TRBV28, the J gene TRBJ2-2; TRBD1 is a possible D gene (5 bases). V was cut by 5 bases and J by 6 bases, with 13 bases left in between. The CDR3 has 14 amino acids. The germline CDR1 and CDR2 sequences are MDHEN and SYDVKM. CDR3 sequence reads: CASSPTVGPGELFF. CDR3 in DNA: TGTGCCAGCAGTCCCACGGTGGGGCCCGGGGAGCTGTTTTTT.

The rearrangement joins TRBV4-2 to TRBJ2-5; perhaps TRBD1 as D (5 bases). The CDR3 length is 14 residues. Between the trimmed V and J ends, which lost 4 bases and 2 bases, there was a span of 11 bases. Germline V gene lookup returns CDR1 LGHNA and CDR2 YNFKEQ. The CDR3 DNA sequence: TGTGCCAGCAGCCCGGGTGGGGCACAAGAGACCCAGTACTTC. Protein sequence: CASSPGGAQETQYF.

V gene TRBV7-2 combines with J gene TRBJ2-4; D is possibly TRBD1 (6 bases). The CDR3 extends over 16 amino acids. V lost 5 bases and J 2 bases, leaving 16 bases between the germline ends. Germline loops: CDR1 SGHTA, CDR2 FQGNSA. CDR3 amino acids: CASSHGERGSKNIQYF. CDR3 in DNA: TGTGCCAGCAGCCATGGGGAGAGGGGGTCCAAAAACATTCAGTACTTC.

The chain employs TRBV5-1 and TRBJ1-1; D gene ambiguous. Trimming cost V 0 bases and J 4 bases, with 10 bases left between them. The CDR3 sequence is 14 residues long. CDR1 SGHRS and CDR2 YFSETQ come from the germline V gene. DNA for the CDR3: TGCGCCAGCAGCTTGGTGGCGGCGGGCACTGAAGCTTTCTTT. Encoded protein: CASSLVAAGTEAFF.

This clone was recorded a few times. The genes are TRBV28 and TRBJ1-6, with 12 positions matching TRBD1. Germline lookup yields CDR1 MDHEN and CDR2 SYDVKM. The CDR3 has 15 amino acids. V lost 8 bases, J lost 7 bases, and 6 bases stayed unmatched. The DNA for the CDR3 is TGTGCCAGCTCGGGGACAGGGGGCCGGAATTCACCCCTCCACTTT. Its protein product is CASSGTGGRNSPLHF.

Points on this clone: One end of the junction is discordant with germline, which a read error may explain. The chain links TRBV7-9 to TRBJ2-7; TRBD2 matches at 11 bases. This CDR3 is built from 14 residues. CDR1 SEHNR and CDR2 FQNEAQ come from the germline V gene (reference sequence). In DNA form, the CDR3 reads TGTGCCAGCAGCGTAGCGGGGGGGACCTACGAGCAGTACTTC. Translation gives CASSVAGGTYEQYF.

The V gene is TRBV15, the J gene TRBJ1-2; the D gene is possibly TRBD1 (5 bases). The germline V and J ends were trimmed by 1 base and 1 base, with 7 bases remaining between them. Per the germline V gene, CDR1 is LNHNV and CDR2 is YYDKDF (reference sequence). The CDR3 is 14 residues long. Here the CDR3 reads CATSRVGVNYGYTF. CDR3 bases: TGTGCCACCAGCAGAGTAGGGGTTAACTATGGCTACACCTTC.

This clone occurred once. The chain is built from TRBV10-2 and TRBJ1-1; tentatively, D is TRBD1 (5 bases). CDR1 is WSHSY, CDR2 SAAADI, per germline. The V end was cut by 2 bases, the J end by 4 bases, with 11 bases between. CDR3 length: 14 residues. The CDR3 is CASSEAVGGTEAFF. CDR3 bases: TGCGCCAGCAGTGAGGCGGTGGGGGGCACTGAAGCTTTCTTT.

The V gene is TRBV6-5, the J gene TRBJ1-2; D perhaps matches TRBD1 (5 bases). This CDR3 has 15 amino acids. In germline, CDR1 is MNHEY, CDR2 SVGAGI. V lost 6 bases to trimming and J lost 0 bases, with 14 bases between them. The CDR3 sequence: CASRPTGLANYGYTF. The CDR3 DNA sequence: TGTGCCAGCAGACCCACAGGATTAGCTAACTATGGCTACACCTTC.

This chain joins TRBV19 and TRBJ1-2, with TRBD1 matching 7 bases. The V segment lost 6 bases and the J segment 6 bases; nucleotides outside the gene matches: 10. From germline, CDR1 is LNHDA and CDR2 SQIVND (reference sequence). The CDR3 extends over 14 amino acids. CDR3 protein: CASSHTQGRDGYTF. The CDR3 DNA reads TGTGCCAGTAGCCACACACAGGGGCGGGATGGCTACACCTTC.

This chain connects TRBV7-8 to TRBJ2-7; the D gene could be TRBD1 or TRBD2 (5 bases each). The length of the CDR3 is 14 residues. The V end was cut by 3 bases, the J end by 4 bases, with 13 bases between. CDR1 and CDR2 from the germline V gene are SGHVS and FQNEAQ. The CDR3 loop is CASSLETGPYEQYF. CDR3 DNA: TGTGCCAGCAGCTTGGAGACGGGGCCTTACGAGCAGTACTTC.

The chain couples TRBV7-8 to TRBJ1-6; D gene ambiguous. The germline V and J ends were trimmed by 5 bases and 3 bases, with 11 bases remaining between them. Germline V gives CDR1 SGHVS, CDR2 FQNEAQ. The CDR3 sequence is 15 residues long. This CDR3 is CASSIRTRYNSPLHF. The CDR3 DNA is TGTGCCAGCAGCATCCGGACCCGCTATAATTCACCCCTCCACTTT.

The chain carries TRBV7-9 and TRBJ1-2; possible D gene TRBD1, 5 bases. Germline V lookup: CDR1 SEHNR, CDR2 FQNEAQ (reference sequence). The CDR3 extends over 13 amino acids. V lost 3 bases, J lost 7 bases, and 12 bases lay in between. This CDR3 is CASSFPGKGGYTF. In nucleotides, the CDR3 is TGTGCCAGCAGCTTCCCAGGGAAGGGTGGCTACACCTTC.

The chain combines TRBV7-6 with TRBJ1-6; D not resolved. This CDR3 contains 17 residues. CDR1 SGHVS and CDR2 FNYEAQ come from the germline V gene. Trimming removed 5 bases at V and 15 bases at J, with 29 bases between. CDR3 in DNA: TGTGCCAGCAGCCCCGCCCGAGTAGGGCCCCCGAGGGAGGACCTCCACTTT. It yields the protein CASSPARVGPPREDLHF.